Following are 5 T cell receptor beta chains from one sample sequenced in a study of early T cells in non-severe SARS-CoV-2 infection (dated by TCRdb to the early 2020s). Receptors were amplified or captured by 5' RACE. TCRdb names NextSeq 500 as the instrument used. In-frame beta chains were kept once TCRdb had trimmed the public reads at Q25 with fastp and called clones with MiXCR. Identical CDR3 proteins give one entry, which carries the most common genes and DNA. This sample holds tens of thousands of distinct CDR3 sequences; 4.5% to 5% were observed only once. The ten largest clones capture 15% to 20% of the sample. Sample: whole blood. The source is an adult who was a healthcare worker with PCR-confirmed SARS-CoV-2 infection or an uninfected control (not recorded which).

This clonotype was counted at least ten times. The chain joins TRBV24-1 to TRBJ2-5; no clear D gene. Germline CDR1 KGHDR, CDR2 SFDVKD. This CDR3 region has 15 residues. Trimming shortened V by 6 bases and J by 8 bases, and 21 bases separated the two germline ends. CDR3 sequence (DNA): TGTGCCACCAGTACCACCCGATGGCGAGACGGCACCCAGTACTTC. Its protein product is CATSTTRWRDGTQYF.

The table lists this clonotype with a few counts. The V and J genes are TRBV7-6 and TRBJ2-3; 15 bases map to TRBD2. V lost 4 bases to trimming and J lost 7 bases; unmatched junction nucleotides: 3. The length of the CDR3 is 15 residues. Germline V gene sequence: CDR1 SGHVS, CDR2 FNYEAQ. The DNA for the CDR3 is TGTGCCAGCAGCTCGGGACTAGCGGGGGGTAATACGCAGTATTTT. Amino acids: CASSSGLAGGNTQYF.

This clonotype was found many times. V usage is TRBV6-1 and J usage is TRBJ2-7; the D is unclear. The length of the CDR3 is 15 residues. CDR1 is MNHNS and CDR2 is SASEGT in the germline V gene. The V and J ends lost 7 bases and 2 bases respectively, with 18 bases between them. The CDR3 protein is CASTTFDKGTYEQYF. Here the CDR3 DNA reads TGTGCCAGCACAACCTTCGACAAGGGCACCTACGAGCAGTACTTC.

This clonotype was counted many times. The rearrangement joins TRBV5-1 to TRBJ2-3, with 9 bases identical to TRBD2. The J segment lost 4 bases and the V segment lost 4 bases, leaving 10 bases of the junction unmatched. This CDR3 has 16 residues. Germline V gene data show CDR1 as SGHRS and CDR2 as YFSETQ. This chain's CDR3 is CASSPPLAGSSDTQYF. As DNA, the CDR3 is TGCGCCAGCAGCCCCCCGCTAGCGGGGAGCTCAGATACGCAGTATTTT.

This clonotype was seen a few times. The rearrangement links TRBV3-1 to TRBJ2-3; no clear D. CDR1 and CDR2 from the germline V gene are LGHDT and YNNKEL (reference sequence). Trimming cost V 0 bases and J 3 bases, with 10 bases left between them. The CDR3 loop spans 15 amino acids. In nucleotides, the CDR3 is TGTGCCAGCAGCCAAGACCCACACATAACAGATACGCAGTATTTT. Encoded protein: CASSQDPHITDTQYF.